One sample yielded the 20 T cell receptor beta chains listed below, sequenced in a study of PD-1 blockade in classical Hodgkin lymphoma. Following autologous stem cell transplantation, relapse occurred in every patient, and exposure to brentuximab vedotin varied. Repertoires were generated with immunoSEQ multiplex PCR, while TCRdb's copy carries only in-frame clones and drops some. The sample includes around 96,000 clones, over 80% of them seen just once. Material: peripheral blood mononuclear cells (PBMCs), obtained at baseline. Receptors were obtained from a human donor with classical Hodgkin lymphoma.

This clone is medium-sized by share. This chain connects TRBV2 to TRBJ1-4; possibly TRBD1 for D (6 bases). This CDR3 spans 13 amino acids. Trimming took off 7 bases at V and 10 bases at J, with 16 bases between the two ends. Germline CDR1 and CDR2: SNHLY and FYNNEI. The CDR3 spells CASTTTGGGKLFF. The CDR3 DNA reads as TGTGCCAGCACCACGACAGGTGGCGGAAAACTGTTTTTT.

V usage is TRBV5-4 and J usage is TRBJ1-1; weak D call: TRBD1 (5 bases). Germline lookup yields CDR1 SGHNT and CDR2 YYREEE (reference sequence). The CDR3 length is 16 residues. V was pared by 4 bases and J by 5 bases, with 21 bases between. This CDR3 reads CASSTSAGRRDTEAFF. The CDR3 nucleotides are TGTGCCAGCAGCACTTCGGCGGGACGGAGGGATACTGAAGCTTTCTTT.

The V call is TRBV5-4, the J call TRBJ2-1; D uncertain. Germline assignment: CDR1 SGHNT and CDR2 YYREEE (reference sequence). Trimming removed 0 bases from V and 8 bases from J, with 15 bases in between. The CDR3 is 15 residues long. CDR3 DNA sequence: TGTGCCAGCAGCTTGGTAGGCCCTGCTGTCTATGAGCAGTTCTTC. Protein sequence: CASSLVGPAVYEQFF.

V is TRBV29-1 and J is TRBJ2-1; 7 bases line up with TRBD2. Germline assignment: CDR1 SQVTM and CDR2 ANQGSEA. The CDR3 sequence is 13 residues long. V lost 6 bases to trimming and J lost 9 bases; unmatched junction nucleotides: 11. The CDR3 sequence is CSVTEGGSGEQFF. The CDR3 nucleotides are TGCAGCGTGACTGAGGGAGGGAGCGGTGAGCAGTTCTTC.

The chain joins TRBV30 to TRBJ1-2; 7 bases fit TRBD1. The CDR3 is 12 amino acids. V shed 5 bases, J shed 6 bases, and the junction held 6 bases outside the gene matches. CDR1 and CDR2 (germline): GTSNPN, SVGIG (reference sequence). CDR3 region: CAWGRQGNGYTF. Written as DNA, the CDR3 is TGTGCCTGGGGAAGACAGGGAAATGGCTACACCTTC.

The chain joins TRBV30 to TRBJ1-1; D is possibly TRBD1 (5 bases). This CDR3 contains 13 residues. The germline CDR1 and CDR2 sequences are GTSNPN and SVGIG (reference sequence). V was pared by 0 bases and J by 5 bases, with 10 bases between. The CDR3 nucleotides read TGTGCCTGGAGTGTTGAGGGGTGGACTGAAGCTTTCTTT. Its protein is CAWSVEGWTEAFF.

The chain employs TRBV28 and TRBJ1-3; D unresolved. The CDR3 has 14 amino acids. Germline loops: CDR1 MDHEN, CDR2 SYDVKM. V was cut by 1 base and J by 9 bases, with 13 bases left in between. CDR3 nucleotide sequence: TGTGCCAGCAGTTTATTGCGGACTTTAGGCACCATATATTTT. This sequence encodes CASSLLRTLGTIYF.

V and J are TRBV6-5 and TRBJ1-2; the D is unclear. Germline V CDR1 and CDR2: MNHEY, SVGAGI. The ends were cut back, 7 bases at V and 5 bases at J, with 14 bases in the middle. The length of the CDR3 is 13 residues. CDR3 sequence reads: CASTSTRPYGYTF. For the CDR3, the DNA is TGTGCCAGCACCTCGACAAGACCTTATGGCTACACCTTC.

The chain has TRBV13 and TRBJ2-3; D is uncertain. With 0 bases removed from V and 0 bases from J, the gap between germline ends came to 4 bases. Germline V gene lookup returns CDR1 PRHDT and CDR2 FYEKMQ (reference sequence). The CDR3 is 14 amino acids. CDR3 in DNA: TGTGCCAGCAGCTTAGGAGGGAGCACAGATACGCAGTATTTT. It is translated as CASSLGGSTDTQYF.

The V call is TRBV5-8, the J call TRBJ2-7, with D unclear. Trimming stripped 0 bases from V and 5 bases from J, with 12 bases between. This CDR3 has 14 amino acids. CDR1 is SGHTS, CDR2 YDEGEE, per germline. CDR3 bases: TGTGCCAGCAGCTTGGGTAGGCCTCGCGACGAGCAGTACTTC. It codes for CASSLGRPRDEQYF.

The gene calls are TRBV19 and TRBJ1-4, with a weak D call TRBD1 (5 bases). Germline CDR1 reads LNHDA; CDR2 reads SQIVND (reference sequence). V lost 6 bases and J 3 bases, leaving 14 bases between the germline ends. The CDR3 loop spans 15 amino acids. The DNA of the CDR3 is TGTGCCAGTAGGGCGTCCCGGACATCTAATGAAAAACTGTTTTTT. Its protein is CASRASRTSNEKLFF.

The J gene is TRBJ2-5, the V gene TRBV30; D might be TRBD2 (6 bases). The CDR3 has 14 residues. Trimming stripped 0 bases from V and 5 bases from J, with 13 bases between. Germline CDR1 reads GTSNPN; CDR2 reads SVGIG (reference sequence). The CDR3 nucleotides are TGTGCCTGGAGTGTCCGGGGCGGAGGGGAGACCCAGTACTTC. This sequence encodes CAWSVRGGGETQYF.

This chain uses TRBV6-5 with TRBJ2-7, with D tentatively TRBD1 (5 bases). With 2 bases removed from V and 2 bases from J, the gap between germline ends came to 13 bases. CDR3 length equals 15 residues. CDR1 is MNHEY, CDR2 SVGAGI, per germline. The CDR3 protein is CASSYQPTVPYEQYF. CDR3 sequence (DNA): TGTGCCAGCAGTTACCAACCGACAGTGCCCTACGAGCAGTACTTC.

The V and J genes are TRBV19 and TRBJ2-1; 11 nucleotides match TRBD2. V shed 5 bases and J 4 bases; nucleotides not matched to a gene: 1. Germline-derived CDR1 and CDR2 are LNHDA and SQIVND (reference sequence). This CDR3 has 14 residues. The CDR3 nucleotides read TGTGCCAGTAGTGCTAGCGGGAGGTACAATGAGCAGTTCTTC. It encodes CASSASGRYNEQFF.

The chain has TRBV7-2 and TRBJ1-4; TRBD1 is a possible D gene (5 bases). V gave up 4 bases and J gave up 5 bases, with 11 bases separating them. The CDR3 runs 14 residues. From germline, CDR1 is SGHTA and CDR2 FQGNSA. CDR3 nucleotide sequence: TGTGCCAGCAGCTCGGGACTCAAGAATGAAAAACTGTTTTTT. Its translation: CASSSGLKNEKLFF.

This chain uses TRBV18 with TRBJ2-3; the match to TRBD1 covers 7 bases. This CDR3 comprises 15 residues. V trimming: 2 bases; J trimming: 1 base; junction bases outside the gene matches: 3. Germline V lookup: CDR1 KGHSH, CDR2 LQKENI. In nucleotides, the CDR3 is TGTGCCAGCTCACCAAAGGGGACAGGCACAGATACGCAGTATTTT. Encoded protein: CASSPKGTGTDTQYF.

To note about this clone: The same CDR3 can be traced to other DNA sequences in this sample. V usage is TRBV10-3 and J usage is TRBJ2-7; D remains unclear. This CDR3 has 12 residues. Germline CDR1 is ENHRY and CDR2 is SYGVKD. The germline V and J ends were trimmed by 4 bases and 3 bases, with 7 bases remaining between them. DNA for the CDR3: TGTGCCATCAGTGGGGGTGACTACGAGCAGTACTTC. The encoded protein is CAISGGDYEQYF.

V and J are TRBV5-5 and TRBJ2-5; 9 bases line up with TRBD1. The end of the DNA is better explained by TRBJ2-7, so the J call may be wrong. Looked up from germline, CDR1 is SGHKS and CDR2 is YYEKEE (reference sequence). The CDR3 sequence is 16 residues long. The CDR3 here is CASTLLLGTGPNEQYF. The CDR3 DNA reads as TGTGCCAGCACCCTTCTCTTGGGGACAGGGCCGAACGAGCAGTACTTC.

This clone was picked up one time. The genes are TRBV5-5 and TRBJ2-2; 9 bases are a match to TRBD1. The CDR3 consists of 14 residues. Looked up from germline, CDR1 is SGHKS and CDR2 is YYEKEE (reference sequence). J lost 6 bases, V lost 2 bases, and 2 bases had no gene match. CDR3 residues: CASSFGQGPGELFF. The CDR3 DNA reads TGTGCCAGCAGCTTCGGACAGGGGCCCGGGGAGCTGTTTTTT.

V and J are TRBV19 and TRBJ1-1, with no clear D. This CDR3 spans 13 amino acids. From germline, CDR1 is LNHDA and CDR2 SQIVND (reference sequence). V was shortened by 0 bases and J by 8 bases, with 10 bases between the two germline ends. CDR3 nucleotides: TGTGCCAGTAGTATAGACGAGGTCAGAGAAGCTTTCTTT. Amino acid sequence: CASSIDEVREAFF. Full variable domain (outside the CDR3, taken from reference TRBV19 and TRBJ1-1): DGGITQSPKYLFRKEGQNVTLSCEQNLNHDAMYWYRQDPGQGLRLIYYSQIVNDFQKGDIAEGYSVSREKKESFPLTVTSAQKNPTAFYLCASSIDEVREAFFGQGTRLTVV.